This entry lists 3 T cell receptor beta chains sequenced from one sample in a study of memory CD4+ T cells and cytomegalovirus serostatus (dated by TCRdb to between 2018 and 2020). Single viable CD3+CD4+CD8-CD45RO+ cells were sorted as memory CD4+ T cells on a FACSAria II. Receptor libraries were prepared by the immunoSEQ multiplex PCR assay. Sourced from immuneACCESS, this table was stored by TCRdb with only in-frame sequences that have V and J called. A share of the clones is absent; for the studies checked, an unresolved V gene accounts for under half, and the remainder has no known explanation. The sample table records some 52,000 clones; around 83% of these occur just once. The ten biggest clones cover about 1.4% of the sample. The sequenced sample consisted of memory CD4+ T cells from blood. The receptors shown here come from an adult in good health and CMV-seropositive.

The V and J genes are TRBV6-1 and TRBJ2-2; D remains unclear. V shed 8 bases and J shed 7 bases, with 8 bases lying between them. This CDR3 is built from 11 residues. Per germline, CDR1 MNHNS and CDR2 SASEGT. CDR3 protein: CASAQNGELFF. The CDR3 DNA sequence: TGTGCCAGCGCGCAGAACGGGGAGCTGTTTTTT.

The gene calls are TRBV6-6 and TRBJ1-4; a possible D gene is TRBD1 (5 bases). CDR3 length: 14 residues. V dropped 0 bases and J dropped 8 bases, with 10 bases sitting between them. Germline CDR1 reads MNHNY; CDR2 reads SVGAGI (reference sequence). CDR3 nucleotides: TGTGCCAGCAGTTACTCGGGGGGTCGGGAAAAACTGTTTTTT. Protein product: CASSYSGGREKLFF.

This sequence joins TRBV5-1 and TRBJ2-6; 9 nucleotides line up with TRBD1. The CDR3 has 18 residues. Germline-derived CDR1 and CDR2 are SGHRS and YFSETQ. The junction had 13 bases not matched to a gene; V was cut back by 5 bases and J by 4 bases. The CDR3 DNA is TGCGCCAGCAGGTTCTCCGGGACAGGGTTATCCGGGGCCAACGTCCTGACTTTC. It encodes CASRFSGTGLSGANVLTF.